Included here is one T cell receptor (beta chain) sequence, with context. Its cognate antigen is unknown. Separate sequencing covered autoproliferating (CFSE-dim) and non-proliferating (CFSE-high) T cells from stimulus-free culture. Cultures began with about 4.6x10^7 CFSE-labeled PBMCs, unstimulated for roughly seven days, with replicate wells pooled. PBMCs were labeled with 0.5 to 0.65 uM CFSE and cultured without exogenous stimuli. V was clipped by 3 bases and J by 8 bases; unmatched bases: 7. Germline V gene lookup returns CDR1 SGHAT and CDR2 FQNNGV. The CDR3 runs to 15 residues. Using immunoSEQ multiplex PCR, the repertoire was profiled, and TCRdb retains in-frame clones only, with some absent. The data hold over 35,000 clones, with over 70% observed a single time. The entry originates in a study of memory B cells and T cells in multiple sclerosis. General observations from the study: Shared clonotype counts depended on differing compartment clone-set sizes and were normalized.

This TCR came from a human donor with multiple sclerosis. Material: PBMCs from blood kept in culture. This sequence joins TRBV11-2 and TRBJ2-1; 10 bases match TRBD2. The CDR3 sequence is CASSLGAGGRDEQFF. The DNA for the CDR3 is TGTGCCAGCAGCTTGGGAGCGGGGGGGAGAGATGAGCAGTTCTTC.